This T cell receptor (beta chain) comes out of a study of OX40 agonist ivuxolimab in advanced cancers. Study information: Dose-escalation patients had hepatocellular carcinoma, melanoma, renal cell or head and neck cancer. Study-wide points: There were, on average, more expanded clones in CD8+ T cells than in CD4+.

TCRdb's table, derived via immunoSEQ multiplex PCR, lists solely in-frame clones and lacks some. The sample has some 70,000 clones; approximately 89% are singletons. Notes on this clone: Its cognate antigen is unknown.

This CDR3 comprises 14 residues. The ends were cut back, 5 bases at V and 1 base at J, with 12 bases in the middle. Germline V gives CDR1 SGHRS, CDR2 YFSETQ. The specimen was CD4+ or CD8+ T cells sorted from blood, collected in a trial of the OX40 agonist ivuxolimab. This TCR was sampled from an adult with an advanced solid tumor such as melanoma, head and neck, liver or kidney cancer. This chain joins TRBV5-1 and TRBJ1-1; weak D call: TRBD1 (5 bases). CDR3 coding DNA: TGCGCCAGCAGGGAGAGGGGCGGGAACACTGAAGCTTTCTTT. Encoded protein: CASRERGGNTEAFF.